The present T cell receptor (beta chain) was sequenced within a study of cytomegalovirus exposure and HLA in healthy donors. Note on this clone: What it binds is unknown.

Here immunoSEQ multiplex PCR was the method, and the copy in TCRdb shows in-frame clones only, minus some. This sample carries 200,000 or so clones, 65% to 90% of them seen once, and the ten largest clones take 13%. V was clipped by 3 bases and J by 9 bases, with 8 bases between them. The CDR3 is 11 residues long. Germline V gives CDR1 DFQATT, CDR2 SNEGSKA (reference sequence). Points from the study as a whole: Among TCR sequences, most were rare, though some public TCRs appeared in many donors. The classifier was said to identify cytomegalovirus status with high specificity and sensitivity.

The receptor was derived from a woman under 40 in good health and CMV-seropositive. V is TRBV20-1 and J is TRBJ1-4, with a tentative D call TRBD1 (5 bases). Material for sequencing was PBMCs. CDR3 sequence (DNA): TGCAGTGCTAGGACAGATAAAAAACTGTTTTTT. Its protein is CSARTDKKLFF.